These T cell receptor beta chains were read from a single sample in a study of cytomegalovirus exposure and HLA in healthy donors. Assay: immunoSEQ multiplex PCR; the TCRdb copy retains only in-frame clones and omits some. The data show 150,000 or so clones, 80% seen once. Sequenced input: PBMCs. These receptors all stem from a man aged 25-45 years in good health and CMV-seropositive. The CDR3 runs from the conserved cysteine through the conserved F or W. The size of a clone is reported for some rows only, either as once, few or many, or as a class for expanded clones.

-,20,TRBJ2-5,TRBV7-7,CASSSLPAGTGGTYQETQYF
-,15,TRBJ2-1,TRBV5-1,CASSLVASGNNEQFF
-,12,TRBJ1-6,TRBV5-1,CASRQINSPLHF
few,15,TRBJ1-4,TRBV6-1,CASSDGDRGAEKLFF
-,16,TRBJ2-1,TRBV4-2,CASSRSGGSSYNEQFF
-,15,TRBJ2-2,TRBV7-9,CASSFGTKNTGELFF
-,18,TRBJ1-1,TRBV2,CASRPGGQRAAPATGAFF
-,18,TRBJ2-6,TRBV14,CASSQVDRPDPGANVLTF
-,12,TRBJ2-1,TRBV5-4,CASSFRGNEQFF
once,16,TRBJ1-2,TRBV7-9,CASSLEEYREFYGYTF
-,18,TRBJ2-3,TRBV30,CAWNAKGGGAARSDTQYF
-,13,TRBJ2-1,TRBV14,CATGLAGGNEQFF
-,14,TRBJ2-7,TRBV28,CASRTSASSYEQYF
-,14,TRBJ1-5,TRBV5-6,CASSLGLGDQPQHF
-,14,TRBJ2-3,TRBV21-1,CASRFEGGTDTQYF
few,15,TRBJ1-5,TRBV28,CASRVRDSLNQPQHF
-,16,TRBJ1-5,TRBV7-6,CASSLSAGTVNQPQHF
few,15,TRBJ2-5,TRBV5-1,CASSSRTGGGETQYF
-,17,TRBJ2-3,TRBV15,CATSRDLGGRALDTQYF
-,16,TRBJ2-1,TRBV5-4,CASSLGTSGRKGEQFF
-,15,TRBJ2-1,TRBV28,CASSLEIAAYNEQFF
-,14,TRBJ2-2,TRBV2,CASSLTPNTGELFF
-,15,TRBJ2-1,TRBV6-6,CASRVGLAGYNEQFF
-,15,TRBJ2-2,TRBV6-4,CASRPSGRLAGELFF
-,14,TRBJ2-5,TRBV4-1,CASSQDPGRETQYF
-,16,TRBJ2-1,TRBV9,CASSGGMAGGYNEQFF